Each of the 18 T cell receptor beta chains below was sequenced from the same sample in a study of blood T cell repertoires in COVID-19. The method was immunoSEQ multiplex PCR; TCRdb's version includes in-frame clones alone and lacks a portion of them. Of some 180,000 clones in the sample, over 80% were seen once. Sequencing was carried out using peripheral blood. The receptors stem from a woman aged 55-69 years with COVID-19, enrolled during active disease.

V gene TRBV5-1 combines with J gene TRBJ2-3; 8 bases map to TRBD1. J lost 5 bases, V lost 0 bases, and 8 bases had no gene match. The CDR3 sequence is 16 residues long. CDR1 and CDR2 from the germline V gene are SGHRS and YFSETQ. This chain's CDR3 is CASSLVAGGTGDTQYF. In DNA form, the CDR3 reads TGCGCCAGCAGCTTGGTCGCAGGGGGCACGGGAGATACGCAGTATTTT.

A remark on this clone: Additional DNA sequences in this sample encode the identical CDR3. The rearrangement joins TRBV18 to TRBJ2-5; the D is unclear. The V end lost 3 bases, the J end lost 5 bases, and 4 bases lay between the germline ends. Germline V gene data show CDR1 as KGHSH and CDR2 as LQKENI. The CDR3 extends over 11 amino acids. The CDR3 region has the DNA TGTGCCAGCTCACCTGGCGAGACCCAGTACTTC. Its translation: CASSPGETQYF.

CDR3 nucleotide sequence: TGTGCCAGCAGCCTGCGAGGACTAGCGGCTACAGATACGCAGTATTTT. This translates into CASSLRGLAATDTQYF. The chain has TRBV13 and TRBJ2-3; 10 bases fit TRBD2. The germline V gene encodes CDR1 PRHDT and CDR2 FYEKMQ (reference sequence). V lost 5 bases and J lost 3; bases outside the gene matches: 8. This CDR3 has 16 residues. Drawing the rest from reference TRBV13 and TRBJ2-3, the complete variable domain is AAGVIQSPRHLIKEKRETATLKCYPIPRHDTVYWYQQGPGQDPQFLISFYEKMQSDKGSIPDRFSAQQFSDYHSELNMSSLELGDSALYFCASSLRGLAATDTQYFGPGTRLTVL.

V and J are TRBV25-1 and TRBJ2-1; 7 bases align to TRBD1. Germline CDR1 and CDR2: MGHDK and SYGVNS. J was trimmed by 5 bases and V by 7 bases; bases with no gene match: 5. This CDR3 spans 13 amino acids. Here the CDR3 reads CASKGQLNNEQFF. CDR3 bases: TGTGCCAGCAAGGGACAGCTCAACAATGAGCAGTTCTTC.

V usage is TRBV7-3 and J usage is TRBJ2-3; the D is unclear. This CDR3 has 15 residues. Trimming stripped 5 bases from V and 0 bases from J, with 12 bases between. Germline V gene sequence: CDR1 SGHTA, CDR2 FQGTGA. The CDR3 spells CASSPGAPSTDTQYF. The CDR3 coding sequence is TGTGCCAGCAGCCCCGGAGCTCCTAGCACAGATACGCAGTATTTT.

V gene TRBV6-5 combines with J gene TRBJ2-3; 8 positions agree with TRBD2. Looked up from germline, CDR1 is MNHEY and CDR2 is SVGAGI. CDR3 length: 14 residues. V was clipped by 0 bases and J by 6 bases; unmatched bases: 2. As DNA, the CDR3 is TGTGCCAGCAGTTACTCTTTAGCGGGGGATACGCAGTATTTT. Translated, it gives CASSYSLAGDTQYF.

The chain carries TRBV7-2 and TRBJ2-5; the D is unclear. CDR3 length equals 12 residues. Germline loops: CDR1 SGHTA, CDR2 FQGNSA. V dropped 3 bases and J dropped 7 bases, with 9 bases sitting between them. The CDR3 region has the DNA TGTGCCAGCAGCTTGGCCAGACTGACCCAGTACTTC. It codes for CASSLARLTQYF.

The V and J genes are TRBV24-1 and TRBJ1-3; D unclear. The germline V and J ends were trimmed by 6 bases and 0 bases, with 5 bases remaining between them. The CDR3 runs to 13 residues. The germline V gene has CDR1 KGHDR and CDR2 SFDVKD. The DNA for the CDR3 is TGTGCCACCAGTACATTCTCTGGAAACACCATATATTTT. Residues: CATSTFSGNTIYF.

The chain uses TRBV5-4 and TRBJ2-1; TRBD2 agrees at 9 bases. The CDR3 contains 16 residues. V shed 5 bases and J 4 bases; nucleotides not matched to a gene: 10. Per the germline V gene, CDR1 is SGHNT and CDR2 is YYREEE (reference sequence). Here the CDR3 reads CASRSEGGRAYNEQFF. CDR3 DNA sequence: TGTGCCAGCAGAAGTGAGGGCGGGAGGGCTTACAATGAGCAGTTCTTC.

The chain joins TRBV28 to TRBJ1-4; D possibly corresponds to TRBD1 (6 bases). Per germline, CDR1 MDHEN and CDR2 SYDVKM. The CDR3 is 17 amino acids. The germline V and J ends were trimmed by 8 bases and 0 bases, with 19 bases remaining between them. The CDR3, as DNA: TGTGCCAGCGGACCCTCACAGGGTTGGGCAACTAATGAAAAACTGTTTTTT. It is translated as CASGPSQGWATNEKLFF. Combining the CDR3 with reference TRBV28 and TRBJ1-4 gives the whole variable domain DVKVTQSSRYLVKRTGEKVFLECVQDMDHENMFWYRQDPGLGLRLIYFSYDVKMKEKGDIPEGYSVSREKKERFSLILESASTNQTSMYLCASGPSQGWATNEKLFFGSGTQLSVL.

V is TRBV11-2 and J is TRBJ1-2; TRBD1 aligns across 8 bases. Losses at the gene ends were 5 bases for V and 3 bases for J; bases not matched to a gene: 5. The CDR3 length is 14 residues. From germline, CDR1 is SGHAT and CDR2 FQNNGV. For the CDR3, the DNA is TGTGCCAGCAGCAAGCAGGGGGCGGACTATGGCTACACCTTC. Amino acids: CASSKQGADYGYTF.

Here the CDR3 reads CASRQRQAPNYGYTF. In DNA form, the CDR3 reads TGTGCCAGCAGGCAGCGACAGGCTCCTAACTATGGCTACACCTTC. V and J are TRBV28 and TRBJ1-2, with D possibly being TRBD1 (6 bases). The CDR3 totals 15 residues. V was trimmed by 6 bases and J by 0 bases, leaving 14 bases between them. Germline CDR1 MDHEN, CDR2 SYDVKM.

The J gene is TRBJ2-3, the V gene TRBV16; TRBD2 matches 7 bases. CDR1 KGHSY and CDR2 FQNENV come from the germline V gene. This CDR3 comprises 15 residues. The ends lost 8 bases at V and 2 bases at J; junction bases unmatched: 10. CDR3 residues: CASARASGITDTQYF. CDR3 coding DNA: TGTGCCAGCGCGAGGGCTAGCGGAATCACAGATACGCAGTATTTT. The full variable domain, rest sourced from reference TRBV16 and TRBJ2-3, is GEEVAQTPKHLVRGEGQKAKLYCAPIKGHSYVFWYQQVLKNEFKFLISFQNENVFDETGMPKERFSAKCLPNSPCSLEIQATKLEDSAVYFCASARASGITDTQYFGPGTRLTVL.

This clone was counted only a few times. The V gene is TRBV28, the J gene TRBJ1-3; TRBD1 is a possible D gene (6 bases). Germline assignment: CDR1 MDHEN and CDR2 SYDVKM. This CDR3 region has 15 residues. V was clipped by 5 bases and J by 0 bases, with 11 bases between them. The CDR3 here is CASSGRDNSGNTIYF. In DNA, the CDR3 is TGTGCCAGCAGTGGCCGGGACAACTCTGGAAACACCATATATTTT.

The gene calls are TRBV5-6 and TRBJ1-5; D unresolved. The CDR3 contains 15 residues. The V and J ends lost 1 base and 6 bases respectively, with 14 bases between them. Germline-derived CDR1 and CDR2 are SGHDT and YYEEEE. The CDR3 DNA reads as TGTGCCAGCAGCTTGTCGGGGTCTTTAAGTCAGCCCCAGCATTTT. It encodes CASSLSGSLSQPQHF.

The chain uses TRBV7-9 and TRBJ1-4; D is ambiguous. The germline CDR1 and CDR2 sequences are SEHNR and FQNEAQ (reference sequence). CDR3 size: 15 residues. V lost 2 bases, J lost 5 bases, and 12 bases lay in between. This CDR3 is CASSLSAARNEKLFF. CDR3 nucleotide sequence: TGTGCCAGCAGCTTAAGTGCCGCCAGGAATGAAAAACTGTTTTTT.

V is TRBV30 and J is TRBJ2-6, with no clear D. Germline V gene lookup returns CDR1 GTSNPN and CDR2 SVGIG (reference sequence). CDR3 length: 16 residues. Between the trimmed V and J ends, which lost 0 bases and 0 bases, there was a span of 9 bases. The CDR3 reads CAWSVPRFSGANVLTF. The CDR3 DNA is TGTGCCTGGAGTGTACCTAGGTTCTCTGGGGCCAACGTCCTGACTTTC.

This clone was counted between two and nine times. Here the CDR3 DNA reads TGTGCCAGCAGCCAAACCGGGACAGGGCTTCTCTATGGCTACACCTTC. It specifies CASSQTGTGLLYGYTF. The chain is built from TRBV3-1 (or the pseudogene TRBV3-2) and TRBJ1-2, with 9 bases identical to TRBD1. This CDR3 has 16 amino acids. Germline assignment: CDR1 LGHDT and CDR2 YNNKEL (reference sequence). V was clipped by 2 bases and J by 4 bases; unmatched bases: 8.